These 7 T cell receptor beta chains came from one sample sequenced in a study of breast tumors, draining lymph nodes, adjacent tissues. The lymph nodes were axillary draining lymph nodes from breast cancer patients. TCRdb reprocessed the multiplex PCR reads via MiXCR and lists one record per CDR3 protein. This table holds 250,000 or so distinct CDR3 sequences, 30% found once. The material sequenced was axillary lymph node tissue. These receptors all stem from a female donor with breast cancer. Some clones in this sample may be carry-over from other donors' samples.

This clonotype showed up many times. The chain recombines TRBV7-2 with TRBJ2-7, with D uncertain. The CDR3 consists of 14 residues. Per the germline V gene, CDR1 is SGHTA and CDR2 is FQGNSA. V lost 5 bases and J lost 2, with 13 bases in between. The CDR3 DNA follows: TGTGCCAGCAGCACCCAGACATCAACCTACGAGCAGTACTTC. Translated, it gives CASSTQTSTYEQYF.

Ten or more counts support this clonotype. The chain has TRBV5-6 and TRBJ1-5; D not certain. The length of the CDR3 is 14 residues. Per germline, CDR1 SGHDT and CDR2 YYEEEE. The ends were cut back, 1 base at V and 3 bases at J, with 8 bases in the middle. CDR3 residues: CASSLRAFNQPQHF. In DNA, the CDR3 is TGTGCCAGCAGCTTGCGAGCTTTCAATCAGCCCCAGCATTTT.

With regard to this clonotype: The junction and the germline gene differ at one end; a read error may be behind it. The chain joins TRBV20-1 to TRBJ1-4; 11 positions match TRBD1. Looked up from germline, CDR1 is DFQATT and CDR2 is SNEGSKA (reference sequence). CDR3 length: 12 residues. For the CDR3, the DNA is TGCAGTGCTAGCCGGACAGGGGGCGTCTCGGGTTTT. Translation: CSASRTGGVSGF.

This clonotype was seen at least ten times. DNA for the CDR3: TGTGCCAGCATGAGGGGCACAAGCCAAGAGACCCAGTACTTC. Residues: CASMRGTSQETQYF. The chain combines TRBV6-5 with TRBJ2-5, with D possibly being TRBD1 or TRBD2 (5 bases each). The CDR3 consists of 14 residues. With 7 bases removed from V and 1 base from J, the gap between germline ends came to 13 bases. The germline V gene encodes CDR1 MNHEY and CDR2 SVGAGI.

The chain combines TRBV6-1 with TRBJ1-2; 9 nucleotides agree with TRBD1. J was trimmed by 8 bases and V by 7 bases; bases with no gene match: 8. This CDR3 has 13 residues. Germline V CDR1 and CDR2: MNHNS, SASEGT. For the CDR3, the DNA is TGTGCCAGCATAGGGACAGGGCTAGACGGCTACACCTTC. It codes for CASIGTGLDGYTF.

This chain connects TRBV24-1 to TRBJ2-3, with 8 bases lining up with TRBD2. Germline loops: CDR1 KGHDR, CDR2 SFDVKD. This CDR3 is built from 17 residues. V was clipped by 5 bases and J by 1 base; unmatched bases: 10. The chain's CDR3 is CATSARRTSFGTDTQYF. The CDR3 bases are TGTGCCACCAGTGCCCGCCGGACTAGCTTTGGCACAGATACGCAGTATTTT.

Ten or more counts support this clonotype. The chain employs TRBV6-5 and TRBJ2-7; D may be TRBD1 or TRBD2 (7 bases each). The CDR3 consists of 17 residues. Per germline, CDR1 MNHEY and CDR2 SVGAGI. Deletions cut 7 bases from V and 1 base from J, with 23 bases between. The DNA of the CDR3 is TGTGCCAGCATCTACCGGATAGGGACAGCGGGGTCCTACGAGCAGTACTTC. Translated: CASIYRIGTAGSYEQYF.